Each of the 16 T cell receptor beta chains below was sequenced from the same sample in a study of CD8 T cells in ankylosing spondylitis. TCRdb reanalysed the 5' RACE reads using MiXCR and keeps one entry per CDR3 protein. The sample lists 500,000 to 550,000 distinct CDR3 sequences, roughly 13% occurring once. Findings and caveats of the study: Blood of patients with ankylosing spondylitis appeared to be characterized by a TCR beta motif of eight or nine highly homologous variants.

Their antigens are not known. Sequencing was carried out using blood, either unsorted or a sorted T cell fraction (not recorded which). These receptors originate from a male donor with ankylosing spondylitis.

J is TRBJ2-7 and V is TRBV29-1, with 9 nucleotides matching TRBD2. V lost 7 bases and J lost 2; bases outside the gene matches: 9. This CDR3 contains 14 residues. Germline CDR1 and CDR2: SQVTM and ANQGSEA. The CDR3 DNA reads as TGCAGCGCGTTAGCGGGAGTCATCACCTACGAGCAGTACTTC. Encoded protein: CSALAGVITYEQYF.

The CDR3 DNA reads as TGTGCCCCACAGGAGCTAAACGAACCCGGGGAGCAGTACTTC. The encoded protein is CAPQELNEPGEQYF. The J gene is TRBJ2-7, the V gene TRBV21-1; whether TRBD1, the table's D call, matches the DNA was not checked. TRBV21-1 has pseudogene status. CDR3 length equals 14 residues.

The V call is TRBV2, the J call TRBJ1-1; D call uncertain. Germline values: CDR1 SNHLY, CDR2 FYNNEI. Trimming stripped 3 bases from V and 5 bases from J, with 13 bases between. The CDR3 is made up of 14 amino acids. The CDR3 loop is CASSELTEVTEAFF. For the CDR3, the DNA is TGTGCCAGCAGTGAGCTCACGGAGGTAACTGAAGCTTTCTTT. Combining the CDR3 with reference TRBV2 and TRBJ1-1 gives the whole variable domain EPEVTQTPSHQVTQMGQEVILRCVPISNHLYFYWYRQILGQKVEFLVSFYNNEISEKSEIFDDQFSVERPDGSNFTLKIRSTKLEDSAMYFCASSELTEVTEAFFGQGTRLTVV.

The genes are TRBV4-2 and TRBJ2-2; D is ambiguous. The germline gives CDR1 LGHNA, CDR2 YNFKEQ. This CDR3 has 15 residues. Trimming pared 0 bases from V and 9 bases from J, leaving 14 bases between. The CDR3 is CASSQDRYLSWELFF. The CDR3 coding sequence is TGTGCCAGCAGCCAAGATCGATATCTTTCGTGGGAGCTGTTTTTT.

The CDR3 DNA reads TGCAGTGCCAGGGGACCCTTCGGCACAGATACGCAGTATTTT. Protein product: CSARGPFGTDTQYF. The chain carries TRBV20-1 and TRBJ2-3; tentative D call: TRBD1 (6 bases). The ends were cut back, 6 bases at V and 1 base at J, with 14 bases in the middle. Germline V CDR1 and CDR2: DFQATT, SNEGSKA (reference sequence). The CDR3 length is 14 residues.

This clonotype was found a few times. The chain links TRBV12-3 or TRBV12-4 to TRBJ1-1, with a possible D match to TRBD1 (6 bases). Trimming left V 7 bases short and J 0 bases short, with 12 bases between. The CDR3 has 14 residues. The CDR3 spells CASNVQGLNTEAFF. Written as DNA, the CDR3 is TGTGCCAGCAACGTACAGGGATTGAACACTGAAGCTTTCTTT.

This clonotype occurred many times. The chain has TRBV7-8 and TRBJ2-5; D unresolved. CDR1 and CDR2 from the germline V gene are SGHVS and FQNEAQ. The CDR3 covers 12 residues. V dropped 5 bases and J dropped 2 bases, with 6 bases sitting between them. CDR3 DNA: TGTGCCAGCAGCCAACGACAAGAGACCCAGTACTTC. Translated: CASSQRQETQYF.

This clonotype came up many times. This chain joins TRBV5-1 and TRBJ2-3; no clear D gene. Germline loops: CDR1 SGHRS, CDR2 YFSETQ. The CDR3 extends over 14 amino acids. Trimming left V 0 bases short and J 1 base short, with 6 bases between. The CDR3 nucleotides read TGCGCCAGCAGCTTGGTCCGTGGCACAGATACGCAGTATTTT. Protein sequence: CASSLVRGTDTQYF.

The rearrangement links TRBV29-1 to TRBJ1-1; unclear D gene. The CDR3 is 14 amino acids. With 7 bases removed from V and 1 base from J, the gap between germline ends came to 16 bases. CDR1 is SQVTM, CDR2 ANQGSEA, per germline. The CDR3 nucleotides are TGCAGCGCCCAAACTGGGATTTGGAACACTGAAGCTTTCTTT. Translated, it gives CSAQTGIWNTEAFF. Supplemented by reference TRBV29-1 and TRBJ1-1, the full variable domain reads SAVISQKPSRDICQRGTSLTIQCQVDSQVTMMFWYRQQPGQSLTLIATANQGSEATYESGFVIDKFPISRPNLTFSTLTVSNMSPEDSSIYLCSAQTGIWNTEAFFGQGTRLTVV.

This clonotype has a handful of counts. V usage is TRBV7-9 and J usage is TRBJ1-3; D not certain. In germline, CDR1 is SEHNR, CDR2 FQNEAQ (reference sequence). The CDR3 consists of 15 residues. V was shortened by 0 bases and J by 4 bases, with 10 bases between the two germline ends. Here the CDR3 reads CASSLAGPQGNTIYF. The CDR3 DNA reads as TGTGCCAGCAGCTTAGCTGGACCACAGGGAAACACCATATATTTT.

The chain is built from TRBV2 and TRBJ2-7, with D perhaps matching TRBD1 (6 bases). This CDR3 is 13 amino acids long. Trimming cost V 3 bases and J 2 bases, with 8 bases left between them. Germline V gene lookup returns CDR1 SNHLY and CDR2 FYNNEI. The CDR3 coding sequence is TGTGCCAGCAGTGAGTGGGGGCCCTACGAGCAGTACGTC. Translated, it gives CASSEWGPYEQYV.

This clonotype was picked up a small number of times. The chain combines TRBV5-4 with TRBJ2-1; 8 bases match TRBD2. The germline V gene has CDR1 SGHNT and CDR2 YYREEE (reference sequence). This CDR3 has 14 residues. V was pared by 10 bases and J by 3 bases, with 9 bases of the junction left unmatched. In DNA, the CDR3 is TGTGCCGCGGGCGGCGGGAGGAACTACAATGAGCAGTTCTTC. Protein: CAAGGGRNYNEQFF.

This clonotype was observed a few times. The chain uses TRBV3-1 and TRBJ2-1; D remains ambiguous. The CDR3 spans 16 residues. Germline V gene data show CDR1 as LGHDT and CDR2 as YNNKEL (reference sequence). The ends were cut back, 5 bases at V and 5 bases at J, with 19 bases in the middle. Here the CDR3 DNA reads TGTGCCAGCAGCTACGGCCCCATGGGGTTGAACAATGAGCAGTTCTTC. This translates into CASSYGPMGLNNEQFF.

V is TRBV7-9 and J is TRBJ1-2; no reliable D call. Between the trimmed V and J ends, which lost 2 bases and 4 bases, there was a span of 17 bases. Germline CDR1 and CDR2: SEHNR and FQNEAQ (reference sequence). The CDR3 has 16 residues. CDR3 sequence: CASSLTKGGRSYGYTF. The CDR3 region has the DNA TGTGCCAGCAGCTTAACGAAGGGAGGGAGAAGCTATGGCTACACCTTC.

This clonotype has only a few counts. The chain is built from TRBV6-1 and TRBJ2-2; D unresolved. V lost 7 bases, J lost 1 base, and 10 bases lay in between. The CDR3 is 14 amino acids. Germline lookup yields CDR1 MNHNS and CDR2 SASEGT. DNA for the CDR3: TGTGCCAGCATGGGTCTTTTGAACACCGGGGAGCTGTTTTTT. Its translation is CASMGLLNTGELFF.

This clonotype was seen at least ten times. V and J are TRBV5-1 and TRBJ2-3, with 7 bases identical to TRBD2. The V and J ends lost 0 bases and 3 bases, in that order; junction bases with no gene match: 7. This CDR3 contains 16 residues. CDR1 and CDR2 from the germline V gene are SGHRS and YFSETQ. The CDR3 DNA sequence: TGCGCCAGCAGCTTGGACCCGGGAGGCGTAACAGATACGCAGTATTTT. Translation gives CASSLDPGGVTDTQYF.